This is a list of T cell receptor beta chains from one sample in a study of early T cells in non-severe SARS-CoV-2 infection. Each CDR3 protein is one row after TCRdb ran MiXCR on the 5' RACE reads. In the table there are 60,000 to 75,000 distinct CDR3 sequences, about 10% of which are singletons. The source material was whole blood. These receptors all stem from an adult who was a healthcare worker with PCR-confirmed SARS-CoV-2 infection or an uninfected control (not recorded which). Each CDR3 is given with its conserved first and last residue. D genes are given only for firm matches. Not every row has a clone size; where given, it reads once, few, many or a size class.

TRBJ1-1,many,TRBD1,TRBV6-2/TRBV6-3,CASSYSVPAGGSEAFF,TGTGCCAGCAGTTACTCGGTTCCCGCAGGGGGCTCTGAAGCTTTCTTT
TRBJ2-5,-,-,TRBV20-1,CSARDRKLETQYF,TGCAGTGCTAGGGACAGAAAATTAGAGACCCAGTACTTC
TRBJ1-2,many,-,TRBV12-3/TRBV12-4,CASSSPPNYGYTF,TGTGCCAGCAGTTCCCCGCCTAACTATGGCTACACCTTC
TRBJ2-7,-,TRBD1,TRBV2,CASSRQGAFYEQYF,TGTGCCAGCAGCCGACAGGGGGCGTTCTACGAGCAGTACTTC
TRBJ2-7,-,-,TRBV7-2,CASSPSAEQYF,TGTGCCAGCAGCCCCTCCGCCGAGCAGTACTTC
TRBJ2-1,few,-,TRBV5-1,CASSFASQTDEQFF,TGCGCCAGCAGCTTTGCTAGCCAAACCGATGAGCAGTTCTTC
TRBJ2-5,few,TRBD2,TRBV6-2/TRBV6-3,CASSYGGAGANQETQYF,TGTGCCAGCAGTTACGGAGGAGCGGGGGCGAACCAAGAGACCCAGTACTTC
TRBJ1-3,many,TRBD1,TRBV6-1,CASSGTRDRRNTIYF,TGTGCCAGCAGTGGGACACGGGACAGAAGAAACACCATATATTTT
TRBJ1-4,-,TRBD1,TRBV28,CASSWGQGPEKLFF,TGTGCCAGCAGTTGGGGACAGGGTCCTGAAAAACTGTTTTTT
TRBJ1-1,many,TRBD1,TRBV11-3,CASSQDRDTEAFF,TGTGCCAGCAGCCAAGACAGGGACACTGAAGCTTTCTTT
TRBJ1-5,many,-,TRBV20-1,CSATRGIGGQPQHF,TGCAGTGCTACCAGGGGAATTGGTGGTCAGCCCCAGCATTTT
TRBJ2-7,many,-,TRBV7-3,CASSFGNSYEQYF,TGTGCCAGCAGCTTTGGAAACTCCTACGAGCAGTACTTC
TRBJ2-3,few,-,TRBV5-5,CASTGSQPGDTQYF,TGTGCCAGCACGGGTAGCCAACCCGGGGATACGCAGTATTTT
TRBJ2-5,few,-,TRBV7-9,CASSLFTVQETQYF,TGTGCCAGCAGCTTGTTTACAGTACAAGAGACCCAGTACTTC
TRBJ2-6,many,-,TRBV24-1,CATSDPLFANSGANVLTF,TGTGCCACCAGTGATCCCCTTTTCGCGAACTCTGGGGCCAACGTCCTGACTTTC
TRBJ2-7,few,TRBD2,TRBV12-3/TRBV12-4,CASSSRGRSSYEQYF,TGTGCCAGCAGCTCCCGCGGGAGGAGCTCCTACGAGCAGTACTTC
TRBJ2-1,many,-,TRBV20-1,CSARETHNEQFF,TGCAGTGCAAGGGAGACCCACAATGAACAGTTCTTC
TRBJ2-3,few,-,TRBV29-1,CSAGNVDTQYF,TGCAGCGCGGGTAATGTCGATACGCAGTATTTT
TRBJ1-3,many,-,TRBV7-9,CASNPDPGGPGNTIYF,TGTGCCAGTAATCCTGACCCGGGGGGCCCTGGAAACACCATATATTTT
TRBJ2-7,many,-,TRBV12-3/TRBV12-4,CASSLDGWGQSWLRAYEQYF,TGTGCCAGCAGTTTAGACGGCTGGGGGCAGTCTTGGTTGAGGGCCTACGAGCAGTACTTC
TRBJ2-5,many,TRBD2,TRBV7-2,CASSPGGLATETQYF,TGTGCCAGCAGCCCGGGGGGGCTAGCTACTGAGACCCAGTACTTC
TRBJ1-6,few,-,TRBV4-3,CASSPQHGYPPLHF,TGCGCCAGCAGCCCCCAGCATGGCTATCCACCCCTCCACTTT
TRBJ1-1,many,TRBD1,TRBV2,CASIFDRVNTEAFF,TGTGCCAGCATCTTTGACAGGGTGAACACTGAAGCTTTCTTT
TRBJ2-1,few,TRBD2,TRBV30,CAWSGLAGDEQFF,TGTGCCTGGAGTGGGTTAGCGGGAGATGAGCAGTTCTTC
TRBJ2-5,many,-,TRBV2,CASSDGRLAHQETQYF,TGTGCCAGCAGTGATGGTAGGCTAGCCCACCAAGAGACCCAGTACTTC
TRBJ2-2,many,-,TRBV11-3,CASSPGRKGELFF,TGTGCCAGCAGCCCGGGACGGAAAGGGGAGCTGTTTTTT
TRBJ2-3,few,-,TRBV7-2,CASSKGGKNTDTQYF,TGTGCCAGCAGCAAAGGGGGGAAAAACACAGATACGCAGTATTTT
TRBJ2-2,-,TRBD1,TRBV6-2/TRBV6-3,CASSYPQGAGTGELFF,TGTGCCAGCAGTTACCCCCAGGGGGCGGGCACCGGGGAGCTGTTTTTT
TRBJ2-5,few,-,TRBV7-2,CASSPDGSRTLGTQYF,TGTGCCAGCAGCCCGGACGGGAGTCGGACCCTAGGGACCCAGTACTTC
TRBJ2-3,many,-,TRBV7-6,CASSLADGSTDTQYF,TGTGCCAGCAGCTTAGCGGACGGCTCCACAGATACGCAGTATTTT
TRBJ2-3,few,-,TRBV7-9,CASSYPGSSDTQYF,TGTGCCAGCAGCTATCCCGGCTCCAGTGATACGCAGTATTTT
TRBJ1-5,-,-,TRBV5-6,CASSLAQQRWPQHF,TGTGCCAGCAGCTTGGCCCAGCAGCGCTGGCCCCAGCATTTT
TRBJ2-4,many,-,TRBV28,CASSLLVSLGKGNIQYF,TGTGCCAGCAGTTTATTGGTTTCCCTCGGCAAGGGAAACATTCAGTACTTC
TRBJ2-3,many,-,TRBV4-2,CASSQSGPRTADTQYF,TGTGCCAGCAGCCAATCGGGGCCGCGTACGGCAGATACGCAGTATTTT